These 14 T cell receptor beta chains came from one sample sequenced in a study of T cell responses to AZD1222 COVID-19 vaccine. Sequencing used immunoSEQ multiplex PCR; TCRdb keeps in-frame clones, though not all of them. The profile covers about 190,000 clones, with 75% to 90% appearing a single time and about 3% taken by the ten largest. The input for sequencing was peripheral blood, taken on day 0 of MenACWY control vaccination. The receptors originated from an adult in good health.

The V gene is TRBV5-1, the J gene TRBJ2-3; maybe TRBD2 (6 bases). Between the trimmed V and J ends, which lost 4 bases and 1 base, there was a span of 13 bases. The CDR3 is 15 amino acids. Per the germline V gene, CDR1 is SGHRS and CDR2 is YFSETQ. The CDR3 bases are TGCGCCAGCAGCACGGGACTTGTGGGCACAGATACGCAGTATTTT. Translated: CASSTGLVGTDTQYF.

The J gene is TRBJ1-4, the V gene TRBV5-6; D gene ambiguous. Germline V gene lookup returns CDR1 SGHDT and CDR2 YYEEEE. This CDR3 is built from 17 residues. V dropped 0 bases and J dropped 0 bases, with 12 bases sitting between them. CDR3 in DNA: TGTGCCAGCAGCTTGGCGGATAGGGCAGCAACTAATGAAAAACTGTTTTTT. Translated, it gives CASSLADRAATNEKLFF.

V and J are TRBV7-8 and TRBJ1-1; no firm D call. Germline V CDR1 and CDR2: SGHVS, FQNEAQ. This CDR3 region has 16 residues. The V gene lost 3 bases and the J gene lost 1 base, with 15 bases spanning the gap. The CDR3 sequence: CASSFPLEGANTEAFF. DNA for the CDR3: TGTGCCAGCAGCTTTCCCCTTGAGGGTGCGAACACTGAAGCTTTCTTT.

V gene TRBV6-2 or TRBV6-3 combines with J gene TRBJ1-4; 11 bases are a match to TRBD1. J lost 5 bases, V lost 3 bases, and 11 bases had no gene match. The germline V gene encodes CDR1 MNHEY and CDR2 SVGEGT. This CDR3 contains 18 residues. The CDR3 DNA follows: TGTGCCAGCAGTTATGAGGCCGGGACAGGGGGAAACAATGAAAAACTGTTTTTT. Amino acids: CASSYEAGTGGNNEKLFF.

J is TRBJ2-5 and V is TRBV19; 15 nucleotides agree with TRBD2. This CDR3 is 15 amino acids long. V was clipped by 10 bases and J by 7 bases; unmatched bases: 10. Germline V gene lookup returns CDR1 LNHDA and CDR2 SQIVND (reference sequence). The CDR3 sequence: CATRTSGRGFGTQYF. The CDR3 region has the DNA TGTGCCACTCGGACTAGCGGGAGGGGTTTTGGGACCCAGTACTTC. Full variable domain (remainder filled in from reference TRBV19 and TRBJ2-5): DGGITQSPKYLFRKEGQNVTLSCEQNLNHDAMYWYRQDPGQGLRLIYYSQIVNDFQKGDIAEGYSVSREKKESFPLTVTSAQKNPTAFYLCATRTSGRGFGTQYFGPGTRLLVL.

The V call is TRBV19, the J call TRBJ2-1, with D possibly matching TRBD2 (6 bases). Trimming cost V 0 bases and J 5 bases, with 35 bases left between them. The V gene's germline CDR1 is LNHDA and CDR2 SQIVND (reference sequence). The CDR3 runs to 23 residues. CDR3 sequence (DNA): TGTGCCAGTAGTATAGATGGGGATAGCGGCCTCCGCGTTCCGGGTCCACGAAACAATGAGCAGTTCTTC. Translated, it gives CASSIDGDSGLRVPGPRNNEQFF.

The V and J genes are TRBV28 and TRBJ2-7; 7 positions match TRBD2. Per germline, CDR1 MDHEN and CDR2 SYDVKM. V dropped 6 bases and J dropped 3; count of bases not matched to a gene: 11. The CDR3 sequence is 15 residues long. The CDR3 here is CASRPSGDQIYEQYF. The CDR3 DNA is TGTGCCAGCAGGCCGAGCGGGGATCAAATCTACGAGCAGTACTTC. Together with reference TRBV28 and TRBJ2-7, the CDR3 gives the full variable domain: DVKVTQSSRYLVKRTGEKVFLECVQDMDHENMFWYRQDPGLGLRLIYFSYDVKMKEKGDIPEGYSVSREKKERFSLILESASTNQTSMYLCASRPSGDQIYEQYFGPGTRLTVT.

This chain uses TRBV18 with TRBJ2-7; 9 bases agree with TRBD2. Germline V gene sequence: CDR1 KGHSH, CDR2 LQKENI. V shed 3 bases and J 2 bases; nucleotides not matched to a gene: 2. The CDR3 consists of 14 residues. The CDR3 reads CASSPKREAYEQYF. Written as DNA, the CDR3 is TGTGCCAGCTCACCTAAGCGGGAGGCCTACGAGCAGTACTTC.

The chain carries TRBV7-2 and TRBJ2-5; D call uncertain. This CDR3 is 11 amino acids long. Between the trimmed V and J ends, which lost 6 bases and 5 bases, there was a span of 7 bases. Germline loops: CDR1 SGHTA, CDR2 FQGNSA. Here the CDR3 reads CASRDGETQYF. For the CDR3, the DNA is TGTGCCAGCAGGGATGGTGAGACCCAGTACTTC.

The CDR3 DNA reads TGTGCCAGCAGCCTCAGGGGTGAACAGCCCCAGCATTTT. Residues: CASSLRGEQPQHF. The chain couples TRBV7-9 to TRBJ1-5; TRBD1 might be the D (6 bases). Trimming removed 5 bases from V and 7 bases from J, with 12 bases in between. There are 13 residues in the CDR3. Germline-derived CDR1 and CDR2 are SEHNR and FQNEAQ (reference sequence).

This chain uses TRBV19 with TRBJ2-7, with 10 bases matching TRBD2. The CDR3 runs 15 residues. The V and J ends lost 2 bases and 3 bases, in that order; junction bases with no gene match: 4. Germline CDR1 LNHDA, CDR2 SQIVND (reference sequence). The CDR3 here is CASSISGGDFYEQYF. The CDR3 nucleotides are TGTGCCAGTAGTATAAGCGGGGGGGATTTCTACGAGCAGTACTTC.

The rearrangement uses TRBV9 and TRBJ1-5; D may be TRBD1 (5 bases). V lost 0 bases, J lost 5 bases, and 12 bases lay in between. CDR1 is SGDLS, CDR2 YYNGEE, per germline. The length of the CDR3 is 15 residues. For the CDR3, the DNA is TGTGCCAGCAGCGTAGGGGGGGACGGGGATCAGCCCCAGCATTTT. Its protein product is CASSVGGDGDQPQHF.

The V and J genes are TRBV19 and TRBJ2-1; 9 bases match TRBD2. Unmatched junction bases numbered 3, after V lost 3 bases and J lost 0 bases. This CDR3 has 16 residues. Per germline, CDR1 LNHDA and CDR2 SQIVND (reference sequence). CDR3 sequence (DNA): TGTGCCAGTAGTATCCCTAGCGGGGCCTCCTACAATGAGCAGTTCTTC. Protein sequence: CASSIPSGASYNEQFF. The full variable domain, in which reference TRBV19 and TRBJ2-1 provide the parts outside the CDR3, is DGGITQSPKYLFRKEGQNVTLSCEQNLNHDAMYWYRQDPGQGLRLIYYSQIVNDFQKGDIAEGYSVSREKKESFPLTVTSAQKNPTAFYLCASSIPSGASYNEQFFGPGTRLTVL.

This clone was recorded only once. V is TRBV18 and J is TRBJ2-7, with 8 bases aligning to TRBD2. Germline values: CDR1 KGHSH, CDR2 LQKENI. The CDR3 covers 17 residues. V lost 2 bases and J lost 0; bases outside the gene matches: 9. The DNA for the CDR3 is TGTGCCAGCTCACCAATACTAGCGGACCTGGGCTCCTACGAGCAGTACTTC. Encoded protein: CASSPILADLGSYEQYF.